The T cell receptor (beta chain) described here comes from a study of Tregs in tolerant kidney transplant recipients (dated by TCRdb to the late 2010s). Turning to the overall study: The study applied TCRbeta sequencing to find donor-specific regulatory T cells before combined kidney and bone marrow transplantation and then followed those same cells after transplant. The paper's findings and limits, for the study overall: The most biologically relevant and donor-specific TCRbeta repertoire appeared to be identified by expanding Tregs with activated donor B cells. Biological reproducibility was not directly addressed, though technical replication error appeared minimal. Donor-specific Treg expansion was found to exceed global Treg expansion in tolerant patients, suggesting antigen-driven rather than nonspecific expansion. Because the study included only a small number of patients, the results must be confirmed in larger populations and under other immunosuppression protocols. Because the PCR primers were changed over time for some patients, nucleotide-level comparison could not be performed across the samples from those patients.

As regards this clone: The antigen it binds to is not known. It has no much larger one-base neighbor in the sample; base qualities were not kept.

Related donors were used in the transplants with nonmyeloablative bone marrow transplantation, and mixed chimerism was transient in the human trials. Unstimulated Tregs (CD4+CD25+CD127-), CD4+ non-Tregs (CD4+CD25-), CD4 and CD8 cells were FACS-sorted from thawed PBMCs. The patients were a handful of recipients of combined kidney and bone marrow transplants from the ITN036ST trial, and samples were available only for these trial subjects. Healthy control blood was separated into PBMCs by Ficoll density gradient and cryopreserved, and patient PBMCs were collected both before and after transplant. The germline V gene specifies SGHTA as CDR1 and FQGNSA as CDR2. Relative to germline, V is 6 bases shorter and J is 2 bases shorter, with 10 bases between their ends. The CDR3, cysteine through phenylalanine, is 13 amino acids long. Of the read, only the CDR3 DNA is kept; its 39 bases are in frame from base 1.

For TCRbeta CDR3 sequencing, genomic DNA from the sorted cells was extracted using the QIAGEN DNeasy Blood and Tissue Kit. High-throughput TCRbeta CDR3 sequencing was carried out commercially through immunoSEQ, with PCR amplification with bias correction and internal controls included. From the authors' description of their analysis: A unique productive TCRbeta sequence was defined by the CDR3 nucleotide sequence when primers matched, and otherwise by the CDR3 amino acid sequence together with the Vbeta and Jbeta genes. Sorting error was corrected by removing sequences shared between sorted populations at a frequency ratio of 2:1 or less, and the remaining shared sequences were assigned to the higher population. A sequence was defined as donor-reactive if the sequence was expanded at least 5-fold in CFSE-low cells compared with unstimulated cells and had a frequency of at least 0.01% in CFSE-low cells. Repertoire divergence was quantified by Jensen-Shannon divergence calculated from the top 100 TCRbeta sequences ranked by frequency. For any sample with multiple sequencing runs, sorting error was corrected in each run separately before the runs were pooled. TCRdb provides this immuneACCESS table in a form limited to in-frame rearrangements. Some clones are lacking; in checked studies, under half of them reflect an unresolved V gene, and why the rest are absent is not known. From that table come the V and J calls and clone size; the DNA was used to work out D and trimming. The sample table shows 80,000 or so clones, and about 91% are seen once. The ten largest clones capture roughly 1.6% of the sample.

The receptor comes from a human patient who received a combined kidney and bone marrow transplant. Following a transplant, some T cells may be graft donor cells, not patient cells. The chain is encoded by TRBV7-2 joined to TRBJ2-5, and possibly TRBD2, on 5 matching bases. This sample comprised CD4+ T cells from blood (PBMCs), obtained 24 months after the transplant. CDR3 reads: CASSSDWQETQYF. The DNA is as follows: TGTGCCAGCAGTTCGGACTGGCAAGAGACCCAGTACTTC.